Sequencing of this TCR beta chain was carried out in a study of T cell responses to AZD1222 COVID-19 vaccine. Notes on the study in general: Samples come after the peak T cell response, not at day 14. Just five or six AZD1222 recipients were seropositive at baseline. Two AZD1222 doses significantly raised spike-specific TCR breadth and depth over controls.

Assay used: immunoSEQ multiplex PCR; TCRdb lists only in-frame clones, some missing. Here the sample spans 80,000 to 90,000 clones, over 85% being singletons. With respect to this clone: What it recognizes is unknown.

This CDR3 region has 13 residues. CDR1 is LNHDA and CDR2 is SQIVND in the germline V gene (reference sequence). V gave up 7 bases and J gave up 4 bases, with 12 bases separating them. The sequencing used peripheral blood, collected on day 0 of AZD1222 vaccination. The clonotype originates from an adult in good health. The genes are TRBV19 and TRBJ2-3; D remains unclear. The CDR3 is CASKKPNADTQYF. CDR3 bases: TGTGCCAGTAAAAAACCGAATGCAGATACGCAGTATTTT. Variable domain in full (rest from reference TRBV19 and TRBJ2-3): DGGITQSPKYLFRKEGQNVTLSCEQNLNHDAMYWYRQDPGQGLRLIYYSQIVNDFQKGDIAEGYSVSREKKESFPLTVTSAQKNPTAFYLCASKKPNADTQYFGPGTRLTVL.